The clone carrying this T cell receptor beta chain was observed a few times. Its antigen remains unknown. Both 60 Vbeta primers and 13 Jbeta primers went into the PCR. Sequencing was performed with immunoSEQ multiplex PCR; in TCRdb, only in-frame clones are kept and a portion is missing. The sample comprises roughly 120,000 clones, about 8.6% of which are singletons, and 6% to 7.5% rests with the top ten. The junction had 6 bases not matched to a gene; V was cut back by 1 base and J by 6 bases. Germline V gene lookup returns CDR1 SGHTS and CDR2 YDEGEE. This CDR3 is built from 15 residues. This sample stems from a study of cytomegalovirus exposure and HLA in healthy donors. Study-level points and caveats: It emerged from a later analysis that several of the most significant clusters appeared to be linked to common viral pathogens. The classifier reportedly diagnosed cytomegalovirus status with high specificity and sensitivity. Later analysis indicated greater clonal expansion among HLA-associated TCR beta chains than among equally common other chains.

Sequenced input: PBMCs. The sequence was collected from a woman between 40 and 50 years old in good health and CMV-seropositive. V is TRBV5-8 and J is TRBJ2-3, with 9 bases that match TRBD2. DNA for the CDR3: TGTGCCAGCAGCTTGATGGCGGGGGGGCGGGATACGCAGTATTTT. Its translation is CASSLMAGGRDTQYF.